This passage covers 32 T cell receptor beta chains from one sample sequenced in a study of blood T cells in healthy people across ages. A second PCR, run for roughly 7 to 11 cycles, used a sample-barcoded 5' primer plus a J-beta primer mix. TCRdb recomputed calls from the 5' RACE reads with MiXCR, one row per CDR3 protein. Of 550,000 to 700,000 distinct CDR3 sequences in the sample, 25% to 30% were seen once. The sequenced sample was blood. Receptor source: a woman aged 70 to 79 in good health.

V and J are TRBV18 and TRBJ1-2; 7 bases are shared with TRBD1. Germline CDR1 is KGHSH and CDR2 is LQKENI. The CDR3 loop spans 14 amino acids. J was trimmed by 4 bases and V by 2 bases; bases with no gene match: 4. The CDR3, as DNA: TGTGCCAGCTCACCAAGGGGACAGCCCTATGGCTACACCTTC. It specifies CASSPRGQPYGYTF.

This clonotype came up once. The chain carries TRBV20-1 and TRBJ2-1; a weak D match, TRBD1 (5 bases). The CDR3 has 13 residues. The germline V gene has CDR1 DFQATT and CDR2 SNEGSKA (reference sequence). V dropped 1 base and J dropped 2 bases, with 6 bases sitting between them. Here the CDR3 reads CSARGTTYNEQFF. The CDR3 nucleotides read TGCAGTGCTAGAGGGACAACCTACAATGAGCAGTTCTTC.

This clonotype was seen a few times. V gene TRBV5-1 combines with J gene TRBJ2-3; 8 nucleotides match TRBD2. This CDR3 comprises 17 residues. V shed 2 bases and J 0 bases; nucleotides not matched to a gene: 8. Germline V lookup: CDR1 SGHRS, CDR2 YFSETQ. CDR3: CASSLFLAGTSTDTQYF. The CDR3 DNA is TGCGCCAGCAGCTTATTTTTAGCGGGGACAAGCACAGATACGCAGTATTTT.

This chain links TRBV27 with TRBJ2-5; 7 nucleotides agree with TRBD1. V shed 8 bases and J 6 bases; nucleotides not matched to a gene: 12. CDR1 MNHEY and CDR2 SMNVEV come from the germline V gene (reference sequence). The CDR3 is 14 amino acids. In DNA, the CDR3 is TGTGCCAGCTCCCGAACAGGGGATTCAAAGACCCAGTACTTC. Its translation: CASSRTGDSKTQYF.

The CDR3 is CSAQRSAGDETQYF. CDR3 in DNA: TGCAGTGCTCAAAGGTCAGCGGGGGATGAGACCCAGTACTTC. This chain uses TRBV20-1 with TRBJ2-5; 8 bases are shared with TRBD2. V lost 5 bases and J lost 5; bases outside the gene matches: 10. Germline values: CDR1 DFQATT, CDR2 SNEGSKA (reference sequence). This CDR3 contains 14 residues.

The chain is built from TRBV7-6 and TRBJ2-5; 7 bases align to TRBD2. Germline values: CDR1 SGHVS, CDR2 FNYEAQ. With 4 bases clipped from V and 1 base from J, the junction kept 9 bases outside the gene matches. This CDR3 is built from 16 residues. DNA of the CDR3: TGTGCCAGCAGCTCCTTGTACGGGGGGACCCAAGAGACCCAGTACTTC. Its protein product is CASSSLYGGTQETQYF.

The V gene is TRBV6-1, the J gene TRBJ2-1; 8 positions agree with TRBD2. CDR1 and CDR2 (germline): MNHNS, SASEGT. Germline trimming cut 4 bases from V and 3 bases from J; bases unmatched to any gene: 8. This CDR3 region has 16 residues. The CDR3 sequence is CASSGSRGGNYNEQFF. Written as DNA, the CDR3 is TGTGCCAGCAGTGGCTCTCGGGGGGGTAACTACAATGAGCAGTTCTTC.

To note about this clonotype: A much larger clone sits a single nucleotide away, making a read error possible. V gene TRBV18 combines with J gene TRBJ1-4; the match to TRBD1 covers 10 bases. CDR3 length: 16 amino acids. CDR1 is KGHSH, CDR2 LQKENI, per germline. CDR3 DNA sequence: TGTGCCGGCTCACCAGGGACAGGGGCCCAGATTGAAAAACTGTTTTTT. Residues: CAGSPGTGAQIEKLFF.

The rearrangement joins TRBV4-2 to TRBJ2-7; 7 bases are a match to TRBD1. The length of the CDR3 is 16 residues. Germline trimming cut 0 bases from V and 2 bases from J; bases unmatched to any gene: 7. The germline CDR1 and CDR2 sequences are LGHNA and YNFKEQ. CDR3 DNA sequence: TGTGCCAGCAGCCAAGAATCCCGACAGGGACCCTACGAGCAGTACTTC. Translated, it gives CASSQESRQGPYEQYF.

In regard to this clonotype: The missing conserved phenylalanine or tryptophan at the end of this CDR3 makes a read error likely. V is TRBV3-1 and J is TRBJ1-2; D call uncertain. V was trimmed by 3 bases and J by 2 bases, leaving 10 bases between them. Germline values: CDR1 LGHDT, CDR2 YNNKEL (reference sequence). This CDR3 is built from 14 residues. The DNA for the CDR3 is TGTGCCAGCAGCCAGAGGGCAGTCAACTATGGCTACACCCTC. Translation gives CASSQRAVNYGYTL.

The chain joins TRBV20-1 to TRBJ1-1; 9 nucleotides align to TRBD1. The CDR3 is 16 amino acids. V was clipped by 2 bases and J by 1 base; unmatched bases: 8. Germline V gene lookup returns CDR1 DFQATT and CDR2 SNEGSKA (reference sequence). The CDR3 is CSARPTGGRWNTEAFF. The CDR3 DNA sequence: TGCAGTGCTAGACCAACAGGGGGCAGGTGGAACACTGAAGCTTTCTTT.

This clonotype was detected a few times. V gene TRBV27 combines with J gene TRBJ2-1; 7 nucleotides match TRBD2. CDR1 and CDR2 from the germline V gene are MNHEY and SMNVEV (reference sequence). Trimming cost V 5 bases and J 3 bases; bases outside gene matches: 4. The CDR3 sequence is 14 residues long. For the CDR3, the DNA is TGTGCCAGCAGTCGGCGGGGGAGCTACAATGAGCAGTTCTTC. Translated: CASSRRGSYNEQFF.

Only a few counts were recorded for this clonotype. This chain links TRBV10-3 with TRBJ1-6, with D unresolved. The CDR3 has 16 amino acids. CDR1 is ENHRY, CDR2 SYGVKD, per germline. V was clipped by 2 bases and J by 4 bases, with 12 bases between them. The CDR3 DNA follows: TGTGCCATCAGTGAGAACTCAGCGACTTATAATTCACCCCTCCACTTT. Residues: CAISENSATYNSPLHF.

This clonotype was counted only a few times. At one boundary the junction diverges from the germline segment, which might be a read error. The chain recombines TRBV18 with TRBJ1-1; D uncertain. This CDR3 region has 13 residues. CDR1 KGHSH and CDR2 LQKENI come from the germline V gene. The CDR3 sequence: CASSSNKDTEAFF. DNA for the CDR3: TGCGCCAGCTCCTCAAATAAGGACACTGAAGCTTTCTTT.

The chain uses TRBV30 and TRBJ2-5; 7 nucleotides align to TRBD1. Germline lookup yields CDR1 GTSNPN and CDR2 SVGIG (reference sequence). V lost 4 bases, J lost 6 bases, and 11 bases stayed unmatched. The CDR3 totals 14 residues. The CDR3 DNA reads TGTGCCTGGAAGCCCTCCCCAGGGGGAAAGACCCAGTACTTC. Translated, it gives CAWKPSPGGKTQYF.

The gene calls are TRBV5-1 and TRBJ2-5; D tentatively reads TRBD1 or TRBD2 (7 bases each). V was clipped by 1 base and J by 4 bases, with 14 bases between them. The germline V gene encodes CDR1 SGHRS and CDR2 YFSETQ. The CDR3 contains 15 residues. This CDR3 is CASSLSGGEGETQYF. CDR3 in DNA: TGCGCCAGCAGCTTGTCAGGGGGGGAAGGAGAGACCCAGTACTTC.

This clonotype was counted only a few times. The V call is TRBV6-1, the J call TRBJ1-5; TRBD1 agrees at 9 bases. The ends lost 7 bases at V and 9 bases at J; junction bases unmatched: 13. The CDR3 has 15 amino acids. The V gene's germline CDR1 is MNHNS and CDR2 SASEGT. The CDR3 DNA is TGTGCCAGCAAATACAGGGGGCACCCCGAGGGGCCCCAGCATTTT. Protein product: CASKYRGHPEGPQHF.

This clonotype was counted between two and nine times. This sequence joins TRBV27 and TRBJ2-7; the match to TRBD1 covers 7 bases. Germline CDR1 is MNHEY and CDR2 is SMNVEV (reference sequence). The CDR3 sequence is 15 residues long. J lost 3 bases, V lost 0 bases, and 5 bases had no gene match. The CDR3 loop is CASSLSPGGVYEQYF. The CDR3 bases are TGTGCCAGCAGTTTATCCCCAGGGGGAGTCTACGAGCAGTACTTC.

As regards this clonotype: The germline gene is not matched at one end of the junction; a read error may be the cause. The rearrangement links TRBV29-1 to TRBJ1-5; D is ambiguous. CDR1 and CDR2 (germline): SQVTM, ANQGSEA. The CDR3 spans 14 residues. CDR3 region: CSGAGEYSNRPQHF. The CDR3 DNA reads as TGCAGCGGGGCGGGAGAATATAGCAATCGGCCCCAGCATTTT.

Remarks on this clonotype: The CDR3 does not end in the conserved phenylalanine or tryptophan, so this is likely a read error. This rearrangement joins TRBV3-1 to TRBJ2-1, with 9 bases lining up with TRBD1. Unmatched junction bases numbered 3, after V lost 4 bases and J lost 2 bases. The CDR3 has 15 residues. The germline gives CDR1 LGHDT, CDR2 YNNKEL (reference sequence). This CDR3 is CASSRQGVAYNEQFL. In DNA form, the CDR3 reads TGTGCCAGCAGCCGACAGGGGGTCGCCTACAATGAGCAGTTCCTC.

This clonotype came up many times. The V call is TRBV5-6, the J call TRBJ1-2; D ambiguous. The CDR3 runs to 13 residues. The germline gives CDR1 SGHDT, CDR2 YYEEEE. The V and J ends lost 4 bases and 8 bases respectively, with 15 bases between them. The DNA for the CDR3 is TGTGCCAGCAGCCCTTCTTCCTCTCGAGGCTACACCTTC. This translates into CASSPSSSRGYTF.

Points on this clonotype: Possible read error: a much larger clone is one base away. V and J are TRBV29-1 and TRBJ2-5; either TRBD1 or TRBD2 may supply D (5 bases each). The CDR3 contains 14 residues. In germline, CDR1 is SQVTM, CDR2 ANQGSEA. The CDR3, as DNA: TGCAGCGTTTTTGATTCCGGGGCACAAGAGACCCTGTACTTC. Its protein product is CSVFDSGAQETLYF. The entire variable domain, with the rest obtained from reference TRBV29-1 and TRBJ2-5, is as follows: SAVISQKPSRDICQRGTSLTIQCQVDSQVTMMFWYRQQPGQSLTLIATANQGSEATYESGFVIDKFPISRPNLTFSTLTVSNMSPEDSSIYLCSVFDSGAQETLYFGPGTRLLVL.

This clonotype has only a few counts. The rearrangement links TRBV20-1 to TRBJ1-2; 9 bases map to TRBD1. V shed 5 bases and J 8 bases; nucleotides not matched to a gene: 6. Germline V lookup: CDR1 DFQATT, CDR2 SNEGSKA (reference sequence). The CDR3 loop spans 12 amino acids. The CDR3: CSAGNRGLGYTF. CDR3 DNA sequence: TGCAGTGCTGGAAACAGGGGGCTAGGCTACACCTTC.

The V and J genes are TRBV2 and TRBJ2-5; 7 bases align to TRBD1. With V trimmed by 5 bases and J by 3 bases, 3 bases remained unmatched. Germline assignment: CDR1 SNHLY and CDR2 FYNNEI. This CDR3 region has 13 residues. The CDR3 protein is CASSHDREETQYF. The DNA for the CDR3 is TGTGCCAGCAGTCATGACAGGGAAGAGACCCAGTACTTC.

The rearrangement joins TRBV20-1 to TRBJ2-1; tentative D call: TRBD2 (7 bases). The CDR3 runs 10 residues. Trimming left V 5 bases short and J 10 bases short, with 9 bases between. Germline-derived CDR1 and CDR2 are DFQATT and SNEGSKA (reference sequence). This CDR3 is CSAGGAEQFF. As DNA, the CDR3 is TGCAGTGCTGGGGGGGCGGAGCAGTTCTTC.

V gene TRBV6-1 combines with J gene TRBJ1-1; D is uncertain. This CDR3 contains 14 residues. Trimming removed 2 bases at V and 4 bases at J, with 11 bases between. Germline lookup yields CDR1 MNHNS and CDR2 SASEGT. The CDR3 nucleotides read TGTGCCAGCAGTGAATTAGCGGGTGGCACTGAAGCTTTCTTT. Translation gives CASSELAGGTEAFF.

This chain joins TRBV20-1 and TRBJ2-7; no firm D call. The CDR3 has 12 residues. V dropped 5 bases and J dropped 0 bases, with 8 bases sitting between them. The germline CDR1 and CDR2 sequences are DFQATT and SNEGSKA (reference sequence). The CDR3 reads CSAAPSSYEQYF. The CDR3 nucleotides read TGCAGTGCTGCGCCGTCCTCCTACGAGCAGTACTTC.

The chain uses TRBV29-1 and TRBJ2-1; 7 nucleotides align to TRBD2. V gave up 7 bases and J gave up 3 bases; unmatched junction bases: 9. CDR3 length: 14 residues. CDR1 and CDR2 (germline): SQVTM, ANQGSEA. The CDR3 nucleotides are TGCAGCGCCGGAGGGGCGGGGGACTACAATGAGCAGTTCTTC. Translating it yields CSAGGAGDYNEQFF.

This clonotype was counted between two and nine times. Since a much larger clone is just one base distant, this may be a read error. The V and J genes are TRBV7-2 and TRBJ2-7, with TRBD2 identical over 7 bases. V lost 3 bases and J lost 0; bases outside the gene matches: 2. The CDR3 contains 14 residues. CDR1 is SGHTA and CDR2 is FQGNSA in the germline V gene. The CDR3 DNA reads as TGTGCCAGCAGCTTCGGGGGGAACTCCTACGAGCAGTACTTC. It yields the protein CASSFGGNSYEQYF.

J is TRBJ2-4 and V is TRBV6-5; a weak D match, TRBD2 (6 bases). This CDR3 is built from 14 residues. Germline CDR1 and CDR2: MNHEY and SVGAGI. The V end lost 2 bases, the J end lost 3 bases, and 8 bases lay between the germline ends. The DNA of the CDR3 is TGTGCCAGCAGTTACGGAGGGGTCAAAAACATTCAGTACTTC. It translates to CASSYGGVKNIQYF.

The chain uses TRBV29-1 and TRBJ2-1; perhaps TRBD1 as D (8 bases). The CDR3 is 14 amino acids. The germline gives CDR1 SQVTM, CDR2 ANQGSEA. The V and J ends lost 7 bases and 7 bases respectively, with 20 bases between them. CDR3 residues: CSASDRGGENEQFF. Here the CDR3 DNA reads TGCAGCGCCTCCGACAGGGGAGGGGAAAATGAGCAGTTCTTC.

This clonotype was seen a few times. J is TRBJ1-2 and V is TRBV24-1; the match to TRBD1 covers 9 bases. The J segment lost 7 bases and the V segment lost 9 bases, leaving 11 bases of the junction unmatched. This CDR3 is built from 14 residues. The germline V gene encodes CDR1 KGHDR and CDR2 SFDVKD. Written as DNA, the CDR3 is TGTGCCACCGGAAGGAACAGGGGGCAAAGTGGCTACACCTTC. Translated, it gives CATGRNRGQSGYTF.